A single sample is the source of the 20 T cell receptor beta chains below, sequenced in a study of blood T cell repertoires in COVID-19. TCRdb keeps only in-frame clones here, not all; method: immunoSEQ multiplex PCR. The sample includes about 170,000 clones, more than 70% of them seen just once. Sequencing input: peripheral blood. The origin of the receptors is a woman older than 75 with active or convalescent COVID-19.

The chain uses TRBV7-9 and TRBJ2-4, with TRBD1 as a possible D gene (6 bases). This CDR3 region has 12 residues. V was clipped by 0 bases and J by 15 bases, with 12 bases between them. In germline, CDR1 is SEHNR, CDR2 FQNEAQ (reference sequence). CDR3 region: CASSLAQGLGYF. The CDR3 nucleotides read TGTGCCAGCAGCTTAGCGCAGGGGCTAGGGTACTTC.

V gene TRBV5-8 combines with J gene TRBJ2-2; D may be TRBD1 (5 bases). The CDR3 totals 15 residues. Trimming cost V 7 bases and J 2 bases, with 15 bases left between them. Germline V gene lookup returns CDR1 SGHTS and CDR2 YDEGEE. CDR3: CASAKGPGNTGELFF. CDR3 coding DNA: TGTGCCAGCGCCAAGGGGCCAGGTAACACCGGGGAGCTGTTTTTT.

The chain uses TRBV5-6 and TRBJ2-5; D ambiguous. Germline values: CDR1 SGHDT, CDR2 YYEEEE. The V and J ends lost 4 bases and 5 bases respectively, with 12 bases between them. CDR3 length: 13 amino acids. CDR3 nucleotides: TGTGCCAGCAGCGAACTAAGGTCGGAGACCCAGTACTTC. Protein sequence: CASSELRSETQYF.

The V call is TRBV18, the J call TRBJ1-2; 7 bases fit TRBD1. The CDR3 totals 15 residues. CDR1 KGHSH and CDR2 LQKENI come from the germline V gene. Losses at the gene ends were 3 bases for V and 2 bases for J; bases not matched to a gene: 6. CDR3 nucleotide sequence: TGTGCCAGCTCACCTCGGACAGGACCGAACTATGGCTACACCTTC. Translation: CASSPRTGPNYGYTF.

The genes are TRBV5-1 and TRBJ1-4, with 7 bases that match TRBD1. Trimming at V came to 4 bases and at J to 2 bases, leaving 5 bases not matched to a gene. The CDR3 extends over 15 amino acids. CDR1 is SGHRS, CDR2 YFSETQ, per germline. The CDR3 sequence is CASSIQQGTNEKLFF. The CDR3, as DNA: TGCGCCAGCAGCATCCAACAGGGGACTAATGAAAAACTGTTTTTT. The full variable domain, its missing parts supplied by reference TRBV5-1 and TRBJ1-4, is KAGVTQTPRYLIKTRGQQVTLSCSPISGHRSVSWYQQTPGQGLQFLFEYFSETQRNKGNFPGRFSGRQFSNSRSEMNVSTLELGDSALYLCASSIQQGTNEKLFFGSGTQLSVL.

The gene calls are TRBV7-9 and TRBJ2-3, with D perhaps TRBD1 (7 bases). CDR3 size: 14 residues. Deletions cut 5 bases from V and 1 base from J, with 10 bases between. Germline-derived CDR1 and CDR2 are SEHNR and FQNEAQ (reference sequence). CDR3 loop: CASSQGGGTDTQYF. In DNA, the CDR3 is TGTGCCAGCAGCCAGGGGGGCGGCACAGATACGCAGTATTTT.

This clone was observed once. The chain carries TRBV9 and TRBJ2-2; TRBD2 agrees at 7 bases. The V gene's germline CDR1 is SGDLS and CDR2 YYNGEE. J gave up 5 bases and V 0 bases, and 4 bases lay outside the gene matches. The CDR3 consists of 15 residues. The CDR3 DNA is TGTGCCAGCAGCGTAGGCGGGAGTGGGACCGGGGAGCTGTTTTTT. Its translation is CASSVGGSGTGELFF.

This clone has a single count. Other DNA sequences in this specimen translate into the identical CDR3. The chain recombines TRBV5-1 with TRBJ2-1; D might be TRBD2 (6 bases). CDR3 length: 15 residues. Germline lookup yields CDR1 SGHRS and CDR2 YFSETQ. Trimming pared 0 bases from V and 4 bases from J, leaving 11 bases between. The CDR3 DNA sequence: TGCGCCAGCAGCTTGGGTAGCGGTGCGTACAATGAGCAGTTCTTC. Translated: CASSLGSGAYNEQFF.

The CDR3 is CASSDRGGKAEAFF. In DNA form, the CDR3 reads TGTGCCAGCAGTGACAGGGGGGGGAAGGCTGAAGCTTTCTTT. The chain is built from TRBV6-4 and TRBJ1-1; D is perhaps TRBD1 (6 bases). The CDR3 covers 14 residues. V lost 2 bases and J 6 bases, leaving 13 bases between the germline ends. Germline CDR1 reads MRHNA; CDR2 reads SNTAGT.

This sequence joins TRBV3-1 (or the pseudogene TRBV3-2) and TRBJ2-1; TRBD2 agrees at 8 bases. Germline CDR1 reads LGHDT; CDR2 reads YNNKEL (reference sequence). The V gene end was trimmed by 2 bases and the J gene end by 8 bases; junction bases not matched to a gene: 5. The CDR3 spans 14 residues. CDR3 protein: CASSQRRGADEQFF. The CDR3 region has the DNA TGTGCCAGCAGCCAAAGGCGGGGGGCCGATGAGCAGTTCTTC.

The chain is built from TRBV4-1 and TRBJ2-5; D unresolved. The ends were cut back, 1 base at V and 6 bases at J, with 9 bases in the middle. This CDR3 spans 13 amino acids. Germline CDR1 MGHRA, CDR2 YSYEKL. The CDR3 nucleotides read TGCGCCAGCAGCCAAGGGCAGTTGAAGACCCAGTACTTC. It is translated as CASSQGQLKTQYF.

This chain links TRBV9 with TRBJ2-1, with 10 bases fitting TRBD2. Per germline, CDR1 SGDLS and CDR2 YYNGEE. The CDR3 is 19 amino acids. Trimming at V came to 0 bases and at J to 4 bases, leaving 13 bases not matched to a gene. DNA of the CDR3: TGTGCCAGCAGCGTAGAAGATAGCGGGAGGTTCCTTGGGTACAATGAGCAGTTCTTC. Translation: CASSVEDSGRFLGYNEQFF.

The chain recombines TRBV5-6 with TRBJ2-5, with D perhaps matching TRBD2 (6 bases). V lost 4 bases and J 3 bases, leaving 19 bases between the germline ends. The CDR3 is made up of 16 amino acids. Germline values: CDR1 SGHDT, CDR2 YYEEEE. The CDR3: CASSRAGGEREETQYF. Here the CDR3 DNA reads TGTGCCAGCAGCCGGGCTGGCGGGGAAAGAGAAGAGACCCAGTACTTC.

The V and J genes are TRBV5-1 and TRBJ1-4; D might be TRBD1 (6 bases). Trimming pared 4 bases from V and 8 bases from J, leaving 18 bases between. Germline values: CDR1 SGHRS, CDR2 YFSETQ. The CDR3 has 15 amino acids. The CDR3 region has the DNA TGCGCCAGCAGCAACAAAACAGGGTGGGAGGAAAAACTGTTTTTT. Translating gives CASSNKTGWEEKLFF.

The genes are TRBV7-2 and TRBJ2-5; no definite D call. Trimming took off 1 base at V and 5 bases at J, with 8 bases between the two ends. The CDR3 has 13 amino acids. Germline CDR1 SGHTA, CDR2 FQGNSA. The CDR3 reads CASSLGQVETQYF. Here the CDR3 DNA reads TGTGCCAGCAGCTTAGGTCAGGTGGAGACCCAGTACTTC. Full variable domain (outside the CDR3, taken from reference TRBV7-2 and TRBJ2-5): GAGVSQSPSNKVTEKGKDVELRCDPISGHTALYWYRQSLGQGLEFLIYFQGNSAPDKSGLPSDRFSAERTGGSVSTLTIQRTQQEDSAVYLCASSLGQVETQYFGPGTRLLVL.

CDR3 amino acids: CASSHRDRGNSLDYGYTF. The CDR3 nucleotides read TGTGCCAGCAGCCACAGGGACAGGGGGAATTCCCTGGACTATGGCTACACCTTC. The chain links TRBV7-9 to TRBJ1-2; 11 positions match TRBD1. The CDR3 consists of 18 residues. From germline, CDR1 is SEHNR and CDR2 FQNEAQ (reference sequence). The ends lost 5 bases at V and 3 bases at J; junction bases unmatched: 14. Looking up the rest from reference TRBV7-9 and TRBJ1-2 gives the full variable domain: DTGVSQNPRHKITKRGQNVTFRCDPISEHNRLYWYRQTLGQGPEFLTYFQNEAQLEKSRLLSDRFSAERPKGSFSTLEIQRTEQGDSAMYLCASSHRDRGNSLDYGYTFGSGTRLTVV.

The rearrangement links TRBV5-1 to TRBJ1-5; possibly TRBD1 for D (6 bases). Trimming removed 0 bases at V and 5 bases at J, with 15 bases between. The length of the CDR3 is 16 residues. The germline gives CDR1 SGHRS, CDR2 YFSETQ. CDR3 residues: CASSLEGGAVHQPQHF. The CDR3, as DNA: TGCGCCAGCAGCTTGGAGGGGGGGGCTGTTCATCAGCCCCAGCATTTT.

The genes are TRBV11-2 and TRBJ1-1; 7 nucleotides agree with TRBD1. The CDR3 has 14 residues. The germline CDR1 and CDR2 sequences are SGHAT and FQNNGV. With V trimmed by 0 bases and J by 5 bases, 3 bases remained unmatched. CDR3 sequence: CASSLETGRTEAFF. The CDR3 DNA reads TGTGCCAGCAGCTTAGAGACAGGGAGAACTGAAGCTTTCTTT.

The J gene is TRBJ2-1, the V gene TRBV21-1; TRBD2, the D gene given by the table, was not confirmed from the DNA. TRBV21-1 is termed a pseudogene. The CDR3 is 18 residues long. The CDR3 nucleotides are TGTGCCAGCAGCAAGTTTATTTCTGCGCTAGCGGGAGTAACTGAGCAGTTCTTC. Protein product: CASSKFISALAGVTEQFF.

This clone appeared many times. This chain joins TRBV7-8 and TRBJ1-3; no firm D call. Germline CDR1 and CDR2: SGHVS and FQNEAQ. This CDR3 is built from 17 residues. Trimming pared 6 bases from V and 0 bases from J, leaving 18 bases between. CDR3 coding DNA: TGTGCCAGCAGGAGAGGGTCTACGGACTACTCTGGAAACACCATATATTTT. Protein sequence: CASRRGSTDYSGNTIYF.